This TCR beta chain was recorded in a study of shared clonotypes between healthy human individuals. General observations from the study: Clonotype sharing among donors, it was expected, would be affected by sequencing depth.

CD8 cells regarded as naive lacked CD45RO, were positively chosen for CCR7, and omitted terminally differentiated effector memory CD45RA+ cells. Remarks on this clone: Its antigen is not known. Other DNA sequences of this sample code for an identical CDR3.

The authors' processing: ImmunoSEQ supplied junction-only sequences lacking quality scores, so filtering was different. Sequenced by immunoSEQ multiplex PCR; TCRdb stores in-frame clones only, minus some. Clone size and the V and J calls come from that table; the DNA yielded D and trimming. Here the sample spans some 2,100,000 clones, more than 85% being singletons. The V gene's germline CDR1 is MNHEY and CDR2 SMNVEV (reference sequence). The length of the CDR3 is 13 residues. Trimming took 6 bases from V and 3 from J, leaving 12 bases between them. The V call is TRBV27, the J call TRBJ2-7, with D possibly TRBD1 on 5 matching bases. This clonotype was sampled from a young man in good health. Some clones in this sample may be carry-over from other donors' samples. Sequenced: naive CD8+ T cells from PBMCs. The CDR3 region has the DNA TGTGCCAGCAGCCCCCTGCAGGGCTACGAGCAGTACTTC. Translating gives CASSPLQGYEQYF.